Each of the 21 T cell receptor beta chains below was sequenced from the same sample in a study of blood T cell repertoires in COVID-19. Generated by immunoSEQ multiplex PCR, the TCRdb table keeps only in-frame clones and is missing some. The sample carries roughly 230,000 clones, approximately 90% recorded once. The sample was peripheral blood. Every receptor here comes from a man aged 70-80 years with acute or convalescent COVID-19.

The chain couples TRBV5-6 to TRBJ2-1; 8 bases align to TRBD1. The CDR3 extends over 17 amino acids. J gave up 4 bases and V 4 bases, and 13 bases lay outside the gene matches. Per the germline V gene, CDR1 is SGHDT and CDR2 is YYEEEE. CDR3 amino acids: CASSPPRGTGAYNEQFF. CDR3 bases: TGTGCCAGCAGCCCACCTCGGGGGACAGGTGCTTACAATGAGCAGTTCTTC.

J is TRBJ2-3 and V is TRBV7-9; the match to TRBD2 covers 10 bases. With V trimmed by 7 bases and J by 3 bases, 7 bases remained unmatched. The CDR3 spans 15 residues. CDR1 SEHNR and CDR2 FQNEAQ come from the germline V gene (reference sequence). The CDR3 reads CASNPSGRATDTQYF. CDR3 DNA: TGTGCCAGCAACCCGAGCGGGAGGGCGACAGATACGCAGTATTTT.

Only a few counts were recorded for this clone. The V call is TRBV29-1, the J call TRBJ2-7; TRBD1 might be the D (5 bases). Germline CDR1 and CDR2: SQVTM and ANQGSEA. The CDR3 is 14 residues long. The V gene lost 6 bases and the J gene lost 0 bases, with 15 bases spanning the gap. The CDR3 DNA is TGCAGCGTCGCACCTCGACAGAGCTCCTACGAGCAGTACTTC. It codes for CSVAPRQSSYEQYF.

This clone was seen only a few times. The chain recombines TRBV19 with TRBJ1-1; a weak D match, TRBD1 (6 bases). The length of the CDR3 is 13 residues. Germline V gene sequence: CDR1 LNHDA, CDR2 SQIVND (reference sequence). Trimming took off 10 bases at V and 1 base at J, with 13 bases between the two ends. The CDR3: CATVKQGNTEAFF. The CDR3 region has the DNA TGTGCCACTGTAAAACAGGGGAACACTGAAGCTTTCTTT.

V gene TRBV7-3 combines with J gene TRBJ2-3; 13 bases are shared with TRBD2. The V gene end was trimmed by 4 bases and the J gene end by 0 bases; junction bases not matched to a gene: 13. The CDR3 loop spans 20 amino acids. Germline lookup yields CDR1 SGHTA and CDR2 FQGTGA. The CDR3 here is CASSSPFTPGLAGSTDTQYF. The DNA for the CDR3 is TGTGCCAGCAGCTCACCATTTACACCGGGACTAGCGGGGAGCACAGATACGCAGTATTTT.

This sequence joins TRBV5-8 and TRBJ1-2; 7 bases map to TRBD1. V gave up 0 bases and J gave up 2 bases; unmatched junction bases: 7. The CDR3 is made up of 16 amino acids. Germline loops: CDR1 SGHTS, CDR2 YDEGEE. CDR3 amino acids: CASSLGLGQENYGYTF. The DNA of the CDR3 is TGTGCCAGCAGCTTGGGGCTCGGACAGGAGAACTATGGCTACACCTTC.

This clone was found a few times. J is TRBJ1-6 and V is TRBV5-1; 7 bases are shared with TRBD1. The CDR3 runs 14 residues. V lost 0 bases, J lost 10 bases, and 4 bases stayed unmatched. Per germline, CDR1 SGHRS and CDR2 YFSETQ. This CDR3 reads CASSLGQGISPLHF. The DNA of the CDR3 is TGCGCCAGCAGCTTGGGACAGGGTATCTCACCCCTCCACTTT.

The chain carries TRBV7-8 and TRBJ2-7, with D possibly being TRBD1 (6 bases). The CDR3 consists of 17 residues. CDR1 and CDR2 from the germline V gene are SGHVS and FQNEAQ. V was cut by 4 bases and J by 1 base, with 20 bases left in between. For the CDR3, the DNA is TGTGCCAGCAGCTCGACGCCTCGACAGGCCGGGTCCTACGAGCAGTACTTC. Protein sequence: CASSSTPRQAGSYEQYF.

Here the CDR3 DNA reads TGCAGCGTGGCGGGTAGCAATCAGCCCCAGCATTTT. It codes for CSVAGSNQPQHF. The chain has TRBV29-1 and TRBJ1-5; D gene uncertain. The CDR3 has 12 residues. Germline V lookup: CDR1 SQVTM, CDR2 ANQGSEA. Trimming pared 6 bases from V and 0 bases from J, leaving 6 bases between.

The V call is TRBV9, the J call TRBJ2-1; 7 bases fit TRBD2. The CDR3 consists of 13 residues. CDR1 is SGDLS, CDR2 YYNGEE, per germline. J was trimmed by 7 bases and V by 3 bases; bases with no gene match: 4. For the CDR3, the DNA is TGTGCCAGCAGCGGAGTGGGGGGGAATGAGCAGTTCTTC. Translated, it gives CASSGVGGNEQFF.

The chain carries TRBV2 and TRBJ2-5; 9 nucleotides agree with TRBD1. Germline V lookup: CDR1 SNHLY, CDR2 FYNNEI. V was clipped by 6 bases and J by 5 bases; unmatched bases: 4. This CDR3 contains 13 residues. The CDR3 is CASSGDRVETQYF. In DNA, the CDR3 is TGTGCCAGCAGCGGGGACAGGGTTGAGACCCAGTACTTC.

The V call is TRBV27, the J call TRBJ2-5; 12 nucleotides agree with TRBD1. The CDR3 length is 16 residues. V gave up 0 bases and J gave up 5 bases; unmatched junction bases: 4. The germline gives CDR1 MNHEY, CDR2 SMNVEV (reference sequence). CDR3 sequence: CASSLSGTGGWETQYF. CDR3 DNA sequence: TGTGCCAGCAGTTTATCGGGGACAGGGGGCTGGGAGACCCAGTACTTC.

J is TRBJ1-2 and V is TRBV28, with D tentatively TRBD1 (5 bases). Germline V gene sequence: CDR1 MDHEN, CDR2 SYDVKM. CDR3 size: 13 residues. The V and J ends lost 6 bases and 4 bases respectively, with 12 bases between them. CDR3 DNA sequence: TGTGCCAGCAGCTCCCTGGGGGGCTATGGCTACACCTTC. It codes for CASSSLGGYGYTF.

The V call is TRBV2, the J call TRBJ2-1; D is perhaps TRBD1 (6 bases). V shed 8 bases and J shed 2 bases, with 10 bases lying between them. The CDR3 sequence is 13 residues long. Germline V gene sequence: CDR1 SNHLY, CDR2 FYNNEI. This CDR3 reads CASRRDTYNEQFF. The CDR3 region has the DNA TGTGCCAGCCGACGGGACACCTACAATGAGCAGTTCTTC.

This clone was recorded once. V usage is TRBV7-2 and J usage is TRBJ2-5; 8 bases line up with TRBD1. The length of the CDR3 is 16 residues. Germline V lookup: CDR1 SGHTA, CDR2 FQGNSA. The J segment lost 5 bases and the V segment lost 4 bases, leaving 12 bases of the junction unmatched. This chain's CDR3 is CASSSRTGRLTETQYF. The CDR3 bases are TGTGCCAGCAGCTCGAGGACAGGGAGGTTAACGGAGACCCAGTACTTC.

The chain couples TRBV30 to TRBJ2-3; possible D gene TRBD2, 5 bases. CDR3 length: 13 residues. Germline V gene data show CDR1 as GTSNPN and CDR2 as SVGIG (reference sequence). V gave up 0 bases and J gave up 3 bases, with 7 bases separating them. CDR3: CAWSVTGTDTQYF. DNA of the CDR3: TGTGCCTGGAGTGTTACGGGGACAGATACGCAGTATTTT.

This clone was seen once. The chain employs TRBV5-5 and TRBJ1-1, with TRBD1 matching 7 bases. The CDR3 has 15 amino acids. In germline, CDR1 is SGHKS, CDR2 YYEKEE (reference sequence). After removal of 4 bases from V and 1 base from J, the junction contained 7 bases not matched to a gene. CDR3 sequence reads: CASSKGQRPNTEAFF. In nucleotides, the CDR3 is TGTGCCAGCAGCAAGGGACAGAGACCGAACACTGAAGCTTTCTTT.

The V gene is TRBV5-1, the J gene TRBJ2-7, with TRBD2 matching over 7 bases. The CDR3 sequence is 12 residues long. Germline V gene lookup returns CDR1 SGHRS and CDR2 YFSETQ. V shed 7 bases and J 2 bases; nucleotides not matched to a gene: 3. This CDR3 is CASAREAYEQYF. The CDR3 nucleotides read TGCGCCAGCGCCCGGGAGGCCTACGAGCAGTACTTC.

The genes are TRBV14 and TRBJ2-5; 9 bases align to TRBD2. V dropped 0 bases and J dropped 5; count of bases not matched to a gene: 7. CDR3 length: 16 residues. The germline CDR1 and CDR2 sequences are SGHDN and FVKESK. The DNA for the CDR3 is TGTGCCAGCAGCCAAGAAGCCGCGGGAGGGGGTGAGACCCAGTACTTC. Translation: CASSQEAAGGGETQYF.

The chain links TRBV27 to TRBJ2-3; TRBD2 might be the D (6 bases). V was cut by 6 bases and J by 1 base, with 17 bases left in between. The germline V gene encodes CDR1 MNHEY and CDR2 SMNVEV (reference sequence). CDR3 size: 16 residues. The CDR3 protein is CASRRNSGAGTDTQYF. The DNA of the CDR3 is TGTGCCAGCAGACGAAATAGCGGCGCAGGCACAGATACGCAGTATTTT.

The chain has TRBV12-3 or TRBV12-4 and TRBJ1-1; TRBD1 matches 7 bases. The junction had 6 bases not matched to a gene; V was cut back by 5 bases and J by 6 bases. This CDR3 comprises 13 residues. CDR3 DNA sequence: TGTGCCAGCAGTCCTACAGGGGTGCCTGAAGCTTTCTTT. The encoded protein is CASSPTGVPEAFF.